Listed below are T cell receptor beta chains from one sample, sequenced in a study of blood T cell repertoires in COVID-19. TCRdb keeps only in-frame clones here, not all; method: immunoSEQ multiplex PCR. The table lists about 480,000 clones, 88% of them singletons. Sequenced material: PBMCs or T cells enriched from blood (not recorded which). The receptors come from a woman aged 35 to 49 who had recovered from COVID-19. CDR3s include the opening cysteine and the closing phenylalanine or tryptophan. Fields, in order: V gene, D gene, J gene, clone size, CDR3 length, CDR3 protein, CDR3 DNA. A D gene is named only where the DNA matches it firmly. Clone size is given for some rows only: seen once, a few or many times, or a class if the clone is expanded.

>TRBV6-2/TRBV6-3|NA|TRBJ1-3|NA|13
CASSYPSGNTIYF
TGTGCCAGCAGTTATCCTTCTGGAAACACCATATATTTT
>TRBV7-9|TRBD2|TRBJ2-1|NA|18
CASSLIMGIAGDDNEQFF
TGTGCCAGCAGCCTCATTATGGGTATAGCGGGAGACGACAATGAGCAGTTCTTC
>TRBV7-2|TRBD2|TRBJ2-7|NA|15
CASSYLAGVANEQYF
TGTGCCAGCAGCTACCTAGCGGGAGTAGCGAACGAGCAGTACTTC
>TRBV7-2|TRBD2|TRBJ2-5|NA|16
CASSPPVAGEGETQYF
TGTGCCAGCAGCCCCCCCGTAGCGGGAGAGGGGGAGACCCAGTACTTC
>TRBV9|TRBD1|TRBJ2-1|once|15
CASSVAGQGANEQFF
TGTGCCAGCAGCGTAGCGGGACAGGGGGCAAATGAGCAGTTCTTC
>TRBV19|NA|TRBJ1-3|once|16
CASSIQSPFSGNTIYF
TGTGCCAGTAGTATTCAGTCTCCCTTCTCTGGAAACACCATATATTTT
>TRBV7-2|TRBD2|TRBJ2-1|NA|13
CASSQPPTSKQFF
TGTGCCAGCAGCCAGCCACCGACTAGCAAGCAGTTCTTC
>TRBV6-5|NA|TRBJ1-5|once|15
CASAVGVIGNQPQHF
TGTGCCAGCGCAGTCGGGGTTATCGGCAATCAGCCCCAGCATTTT
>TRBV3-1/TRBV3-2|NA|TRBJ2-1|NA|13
CASSPSERNEQFF
TGTGCCAGCAGCCCTAGCGAACGAAATGAGCAGTTCTTC
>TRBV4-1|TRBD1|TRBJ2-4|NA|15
CASSQSGTGVNIQYF
TGCGCCAGCAGCCAATCCGGGACAGGGGTAAACATTCAGTACTTC
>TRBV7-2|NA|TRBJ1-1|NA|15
CASSSEGVRDTEAFF
TGTGCCAGCAGCTCCGAGGGGGTACGAGACACTGAAGCTTTCTTT
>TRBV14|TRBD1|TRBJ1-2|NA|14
CASSQVPTGRGYTF
TGTGCCAGCAGCCAAGTGCCGACAGGGCGCGGCTACACCTTC
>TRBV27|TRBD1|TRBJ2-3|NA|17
CATSGVQGAILADTQYF
TGTGCCACCTCTGGAGTACAGGGGGCTATTCTCGCAGATACGCAGTATTTT
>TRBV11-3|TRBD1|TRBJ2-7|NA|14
CASSPGTGEVEQYF
TGTGCCAGCAGCCCTGGGACAGGGGAAGTCGAGCAGTACTTC
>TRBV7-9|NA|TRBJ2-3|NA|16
CASSVSSGGGSDTQYF
TGTGCCAGCAGCGTTTCCTCAGGGGGAGGATCAGATACGCAGTATTTT
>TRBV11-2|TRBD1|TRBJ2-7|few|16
CASSRQGALVIHEQYF
TGTGCCAGCAGCCGACAGGGGGCTTTGGTTATCCACGAGCAGTACTTC
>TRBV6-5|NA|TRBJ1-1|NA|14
CASSYMGMNTEAFF
TGTGCCAGCAGTTATATGGGCATGAACACTGAAGCTTTCTTT
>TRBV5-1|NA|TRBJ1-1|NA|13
CASSFSGDTEAFF
TGCGCCAGCAGCTTCTCAGGGGACACTGAAGCTTTCTTT
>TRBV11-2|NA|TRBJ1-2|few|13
CASSLGQVEGYTF
TGTGCCAGCAGCCTGGGGCAGGTGGAGGGCTACACCTTC
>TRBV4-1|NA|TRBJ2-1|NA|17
CASSQDPSGEGSNEQFF
TGCGCCAGCAGCCAAGACCCGAGCGGCGAAGGTTCCAATGAGCAGTTCTTC
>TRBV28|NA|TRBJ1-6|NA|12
CASSPGYSPLHF
TGTGCCAGCAGCCCCGGGTACTCACCCCTCCACTTT
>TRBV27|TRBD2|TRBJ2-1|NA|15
CASSGWTSGTDEQFF
TGTGCCAGCAGCGGATGGACTAGCGGGACCGATGAGCAGTTCTTC
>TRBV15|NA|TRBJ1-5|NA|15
CATRTGYVGNQPQHF
TGTGCCACCAGGACCGGGTATGTTGGCAATCAGCCCCAGCATTTT
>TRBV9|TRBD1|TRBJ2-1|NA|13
CASSTTGVDEQFF
TGTGCCAGCAGCACAACAGGGGTGGATGAGCAGTTCTTC
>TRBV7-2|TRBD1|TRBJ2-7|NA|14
CASSGRQGSGEQYF
TGTGCCAGCAGCGGCAGACAGGGATCTGGCGAGCAGTACTTC
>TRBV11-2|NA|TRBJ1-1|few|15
CASSAGGRANTEAFF
TGTGCCAGCAGCGCGGGAGGGAGGGCGAACACTGAAGCTTTCTTT
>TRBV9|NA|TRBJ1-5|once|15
CASSAGQFSNQPQHF
TGTGCCAGCAGCGCAGGACAGTTCAGCAATCAGCCCCAGCATTTT
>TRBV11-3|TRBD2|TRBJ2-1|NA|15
CASSPGLAGGYEQFF
TGTGCCAGCAGCCCGGGACTAGCGGGTGGGTATGAGCAGTTCTTC
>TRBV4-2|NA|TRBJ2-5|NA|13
CASSQVGGETQYF
TGTGCCAGCAGCCAAGTGGGAGGAGAGACCCAGTACTTC
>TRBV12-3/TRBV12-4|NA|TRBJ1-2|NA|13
CASSVQAYNGYTF
TGTGCCAGCAGTGTACAGGCGTACAATGGCTACACCTTC
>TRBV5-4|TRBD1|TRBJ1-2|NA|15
CASSLGTGGYDDYTF
TGTGCCAGCAGCTTGGGAACAGGGGGCTATGATGACTACACCTTC
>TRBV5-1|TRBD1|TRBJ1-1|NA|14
CASSQDREDTEAFF
TGCGCCAGCAGCCAAGACAGGGAGGACACTGAAGCTTTCTTT
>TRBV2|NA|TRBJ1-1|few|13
CASTEGVGTEAFF
TGTGCCAGCACCGAGGGTGTCGGCACTGAAGCTTTCTTT
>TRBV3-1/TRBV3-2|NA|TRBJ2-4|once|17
CASSHLGLPLAKNIQYF
TGTGCCAGCAGCCACCTCGGGTTACCACTAGCCAAAAACATTCAGTACTTC
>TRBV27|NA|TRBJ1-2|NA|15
CASSLYGGVENGYTF
TGTGCCAGCAGTTTATATGGGGGCGTGGAGAATGGCTACACCTTC
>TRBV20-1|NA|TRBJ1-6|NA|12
CSASIGVSPLHF
TGCAGTGCTAGTATAGGGGTCTCACCCCTCCACTTT
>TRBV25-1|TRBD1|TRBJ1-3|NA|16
CASSPTTGGAGNTIYF
TGTGCCAGCAGTCCTACGACAGGGGGCGCTGGAAACACCATATATTTT
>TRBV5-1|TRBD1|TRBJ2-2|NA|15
CASTQDRGDTGELFF
TGCGCCAGCACCCAGGACAGGGGTGACACCGGGGAGCTGTTTTTT
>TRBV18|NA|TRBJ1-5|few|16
CASSPRTAYSNQPQHF
TGTGCCAGCTCACCAAGGACAGCCTATAGCAATCAGCCCCAGCATTTT
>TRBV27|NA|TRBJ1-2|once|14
CASSLSSGISGYTF
TGTGCCAGCAGTTTATCTTCAGGTATCTCTGGCTACACCTTC
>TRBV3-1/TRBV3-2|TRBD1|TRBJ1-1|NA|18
CASSQDQRARTGDTEAFF
TGTGCCAGCAGCCAAGATCAGAGGGCTAGGACAGGGGACACTGAAGCTTTCTTT
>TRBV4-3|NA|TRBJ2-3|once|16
CASSQDPQSYTDTQYF
TGCGCCAGCAGCCAAGATCCGCAAAGCTACACAGATACGCAGTATTTT